This TCR beta chain was captured by sequencing in a study of radiation and T cells in renal cell carcinoma. Study-wide points: From baseline, blood top tumor clonotypes peaked at 2 weeks post-radiation. Without pretreatment biopsies, baseline tumor clonotype presence was undetermined.

This CDR3 region has 13 residues. CDR1 SGHRS and CDR2 YFSETQ come from the germline V gene. Trimming cost V 4 bases and J 3 bases, with 10 bases left between them. Note on this clone: No antigen is known for it.

Time point specified: blood 4 weeks post-SBRT, at nephrectomy. Treatment here: 15 Gy SBRT to primary tumor, nephrectomy 4 weeks later. Nephrectomy followed 15 Gy stereotactic body radiation by 4 weeks. Assay used: immunoSEQ multiplex PCR; TCRdb lists only in-frame clones, some missing. The table has around 95,000 clones, 84% seen once. The source material was blood, sampled from a patient whose treatment included radiotherapy and nephrectomy. J is TRBJ1-1 and V is TRBV5-1; D uncertain. This clonotype was sampled from a man in his fifties or sixties with renal cell carcinoma. CDR3 DNA: TGCGCCAGCAGCCCACAACTCGACACTGAAGCTTTCTTT. Translating gives CASSPQLDTEAFF.